The 25 T cell receptor beta chains below all came from one sample that was sequenced in a study of CD8 T cells in ankylosing spondylitis. Study observations and caveats: Characteristic of ankylosing spondylitis blood, it appeared, was a TCR beta motif comprising about eight highly homologous variants.

No antigen has been identified for these receptors. A single record per CDR3 protein comes from TCRdb applying MiXCR to the 5' RACE reads. Of about 200,000 distinct CDR3 sequences listed, approximately 7.3% are singletons. Material: blood, either unsorted or a sorted T cell fraction (not recorded which). The receptors derive from a male donor with ankylosing spondylitis.

This clonotype was found many times. The chain is built from TRBV7-9 and TRBJ2-1; tentative D call: TRBD2 (6 bases). V dropped 6 bases and J dropped 7 bases, with 16 bases sitting between them. Per germline, CDR1 SEHNR and CDR2 FQNEAQ (reference sequence). The CDR3 has 14 amino acids. CDR3 region: CASRPTGLLNEQFF. For the CDR3, the DNA is TGTGCCAGCAGGCCCACGGGACTCCTGAATGAGCAGTTCTTC. Complete variable domain (other parts from reference TRBV7-9 and TRBJ2-1): DTGVSQNPRHKITKRGQNVTFRCDPISEHNRLYWYRQTLGQGPEFLTYFQNEAQLEKSRLLSDRFSAERPKGSFSTLEIQRTEQGDSAMYLCASRPTGLLNEQFFGPGTRLTVL.

This clonotype was detected ten times or more. The genes are TRBV27 and TRBJ2-7, with D tentatively TRBD2 (6 bases). Trimming took off 6 bases at V and 0 bases at J, with 15 bases between the two ends. The CDR3 runs 15 residues. Germline V lookup: CDR1 MNHEY, CDR2 SMNVEV (reference sequence). This CDR3 is CASSPLRGSSYEQYF. CDR3 nucleotides: TGTGCCAGCAGCCCCCTACGGGGGAGCTCCTACGAGCAGTACTTC.

This clonotype was picked up many times. J is TRBJ2-2 and V is TRBV6-2 or TRBV6-3, with no clear D. The CDR3 loop spans 17 amino acids. Trimming shortened V by 7 bases and J by 3 bases, and 21 bases separated the two germline ends. Germline CDR1 is MNHEY and CDR2 is SVGEGT. The CDR3 is CASKAVVRVVDTGELFF. The CDR3 bases are TGTGCCAGCAAAGCCGTAGTAAGGGTCGTAGACACCGGGGAGCTGTTTTTT.

This clonotype was seen at least ten times. The chain combines TRBV5-1 with TRBJ2-7; TRBD2 aligns across 9 bases. Germline assignment: CDR1 SGHRS and CDR2 YFSETQ. The CDR3 is 15 residues long. J gave up 0 bases and V 5 bases, and 6 bases lay outside the gene matches. CDR3 bases: TGCGCCAGCAGAGCTAGCGGGGTTAACTCCTACGAGCAGTACTTC. Its protein product is CASRASGVNSYEQYF.

This clonotype occurred many times. The chain has TRBV7-2 and TRBJ2-7, with 7 bases that match TRBD2. Germline CDR1 SGHTA, CDR2 FQGNSA. The CDR3 covers 14 residues. The V and J ends lost 5 bases and 3 bases, in that order; junction bases with no gene match: 7. The CDR3 region has the DNA TGTGCCAGCAGCCTACGCCTAGCGGACTACGAGCAGTACTTC. Its translation is CASSLRLADYEQYF.

This clonotype was counted many times. V usage is TRBV11-2 and J usage is TRBJ2-2; D ambiguous. This CDR3 spans 13 amino acids. Germline values: CDR1 SGHAT, CDR2 FQNNGV. V was trimmed by 0 bases and J by 6 bases, leaving 5 bases between them. Written as DNA, the CDR3 is TGTGCCAGCAGCTTAGATCTGGCCGGGGAGCTGTTTTTT. It translates to CASSLDLAGELFF.

This clonotype was observed at least ten times. The V call is TRBV7-9, the J call TRBJ2-7, with TRBD1 identical over 10 bases. CDR3 length: 17 residues. The V gene end was trimmed by 4 bases and the J gene end by 7 bases; junction bases not matched to a gene: 16. Germline CDR1 SEHNR, CDR2 FQNEAQ (reference sequence). CDR3 DNA sequence: TGTGCCAGCAGCTCCACCGATCCGGGACAGGGGACGGGAGAGCAGTACTTC. Its protein is CASSSTDPGQGTGEQYF.

This clonotype was seen at least ten times. This chain connects TRBV7-9 to TRBJ2-2; D is perhaps TRBD2 (6 bases). V shed 5 bases and J shed 7 bases, with 17 bases lying between them. The germline gives CDR1 SEHNR, CDR2 FQNEAQ (reference sequence). The CDR3 extends over 15 amino acids. In DNA form, the CDR3 reads TGTGCCAGCAGCCCTGGACATACGGAGGGCGGGGAGCTGTTTTTT. This gives the protein CASSPGHTEGGELFF.

This clonotype has at least ten counts. The V gene is TRBV2, the J gene TRBJ2-3, with 9 bases that match TRBD1. This CDR3 region has 16 residues. The V and J ends lost 4 bases and 0 bases, in that order; junction bases with no gene match: 5. The V gene's germline CDR1 is SNHLY and CDR2 FYNNEI. CDR3 sequence (DNA): TGTGCCAGCAGTGGGGACAGGGAGACTAGCACAGATACGCAGTATTTT. It codes for CASSGDRETSTDTQYF.

In its sample, this clonotype was seen many times. This sequence joins TRBV7-9 and TRBJ2-3; unclear D gene. V was shortened by 3 bases and J by 5 bases, with 9 bases between the two germline ends. The CDR3 covers 13 residues. Germline assignment: CDR1 SEHNR and CDR2 FQNEAQ (reference sequence). CDR3 in amino acids: CASSFLRGDTQYF. The DNA for the CDR3 is TGTGCCAGCAGCTTCCTGAGAGGAGATACGCAGTATTTT.

The chain links TRBV11-2 to TRBJ1-5; 9 bases line up with TRBD1. The ends lost 3 bases at V and 4 bases at J; junction bases unmatched: 7. Germline values: CDR1 SGHAT, CDR2 FQNNGV. CDR3 length equals 16 residues. The CDR3 sequence is CASSLGAQGANQPQHF. The DNA for the CDR3 is TGTGCCAGCAGCTTGGGGGCACAGGGGGCAAATCAGCCCCAGCATTTT.

This clonotype appeared many times. The chain carries TRBV5-1 and TRBJ2-3, with a tentative D call TRBD1 (6 bases). V lost 7 bases, J lost 1 base, and 16 bases lay in between. Per germline, CDR1 SGHRS and CDR2 YFSETQ. This CDR3 has 15 residues. This CDR3 reads CASAPGVAGTDTQYF. The CDR3 coding sequence is TGCGCCAGCGCCCCAGGGGTGGCGGGCACAGATACGCAGTATTTT.

This clonotype was counted at least ten times. The chain combines TRBV25-1 with TRBJ1-5; no definite D call. Trimming shortened V by 7 bases and J by 11 bases, and 12 bases separated the two germline ends. This CDR3 has 11 amino acids. Germline CDR1 MGHDK, CDR2 SYGVNS. The CDR3 protein is CASIIHTAQHF. The CDR3 region has the DNA TGTGCCAGCATTATCCATACGGCCCAGCATTTT.

In this sample, this clonotype turned up a few times. This chain uses TRBV7-6 with TRBJ2-3; no definite D call. Germline-derived CDR1 and CDR2 are SGHVS and FNYEAQ. V lost 2 bases, J lost 3 bases, and 6 bases lay in between. There are 13 residues in the CDR3. CDR3 in amino acids: CASSLFLTDTQYF. CDR3 sequence (DNA): TGTGCCAGCAGCTTATTCTTGACAGATACGCAGTATTTT.

In this sample, this clonotype turned up many times. The genes are TRBV20-1 and TRBJ1-5, with D tentatively TRBD1 (6 bases). V was cut by 2 bases and J by 2 bases, with 10 bases left in between. Germline V gene lookup returns CDR1 DFQATT and CDR2 SNEGSKA (reference sequence). There are 14 residues in the CDR3. CDR3 in amino acids: CSARLNRGNQPQHF. DNA of the CDR3: TGCAGTGCTAGACTGAACAGGGGCAATCAGCCCCAGCATTTT.

This clonotype was observed many times. The chain has TRBV4-1 and TRBJ2-3; D possibly corresponds to TRBD1 (6 bases). From germline, CDR1 is MGHRA and CDR2 YSYEKL. The CDR3 is 17 residues long. Trimming took 0 bases from V and 0 from J, leaving 13 bases between them. CDR3 nucleotides: TGCGCCAGCAGCCAAGAAGGTGGGGGCCGTAGCACAGATACGCAGTATTTT. As protein: CASSQEGGGRSTDTQYF.

The rearrangement links TRBV20-1 to TRBJ1-1, with a tentative D call TRBD1 (5 bases). V was clipped by 6 bases and J by 4 bases, with 15 bases between them. CDR1 and CDR2 (germline): DFQATT, SNEGSKA (reference sequence). The CDR3 spans 13 residues. CDR3 in DNA: TGCAGTGCCCGGGGCGTTGGGGGCACTGAAGCTTTCTTT. Protein product: CSARGVGGTEAFF.

This clonotype came up many times. V gene TRBV28 combines with J gene TRBJ2-7; TRBD1 aligns across 11 bases. The CDR3 runs 16 residues. Trimming took 3 bases from V and 0 from J; bases not matched to a gene: 4. Germline V gene lookup returns CDR1 MDHEN and CDR2 SYDVKM. CDR3: CASSLRTGGPSYEQYF. CDR3 nucleotides: TGTGCCAGCAGTTTGAGGACAGGGGGCCCCTCCTACGAGCAGTACTTC.

This clonotype has a single count. The chain employs TRBV9 and TRBJ2-2, with TRBD2 matching 10 bases. CDR3 length equals 15 residues. The J segment lost 4 bases and the V segment lost 2 bases, leaving 2 bases of the junction unmatched. Germline V CDR1 and CDR2: SGDLS, YYNGEE. The CDR3 here is CASSVSGGSTGELFF. The CDR3 bases are TGTGCCAGCAGCGTTAGCGGGGGGAGCACCGGGGAGCTGTTTTTT.

This clonotype was observed many times. The chain couples TRBV19 to TRBJ2-7; D uncertain. V was trimmed by 3 bases and J by 1 base, leaving 7 bases between them. From germline, CDR1 is LNHDA and CDR2 SQIVND (reference sequence). The CDR3 loop spans 13 amino acids. CDR3 bases: TGTGCCAGTAGTATGGCAGAATCCTACGAGCAGTACTTC. Translation: CASSMAESYEQYF.

V is TRBV15 and J is TRBJ1-5; 7 nucleotides agree with TRBD1. This CDR3 contains 15 residues. Germline V lookup: CDR1 LNHNV, CDR2 YYDKDF (reference sequence). V dropped 5 bases and J dropped 0; count of bases not matched to a gene: 4. CDR3 amino acids: CATSSTGISNQPQHF. CDR3 coding DNA: TGTGCCACCAGCTCGACAGGGATTAGCAATCAGCCCCAGCATTTT.

This clonotype was counted at least ten times. This chain links TRBV12-3 or TRBV12-4 with TRBJ2-3; possible D gene TRBD1, 5 bases. This CDR3 is built from 13 residues. V gave up 6 bases and J gave up 4 bases, with 11 bases separating them. This chain's CDR3 is CASSTLGADTQYF. DNA for the CDR3: TGTGCCAGCAGCACCCTAGGGGCAGATACGCAGTATTTT.

This clonotype was detected a few times. The rearrangement uses TRBV20-1 and TRBJ2-1; D is unresolved. This CDR3 region has 15 residues. V dropped 1 base and J dropped 2 bases, with 12 bases sitting between them. Germline CDR1 reads DFQATT; CDR2 reads SNEGSKA (reference sequence). DNA for the CDR3: TGCAGTGCTAGAGTGGAAAGTGGCACCTACAATGAGCAGTTCTTC. Translating gives CSARVESGTYNEQFF.

This clonotype was found a few times. V usage is TRBV2 and J usage is TRBJ2-7, with 11 bases matching TRBD2. Germline values: CDR1 SNHLY, CDR2 FYNNEI. V lost 6 bases, J lost 0 bases, and 4 bases stayed unmatched. CDR3 length: 15 residues. CDR3: CASRKGLAGSYEQYF. CDR3 DNA: TGTGCCAGCAGAAAAGGACTAGCGGGCTCCTACGAGCAGTACTTC.

This clonotype came up many times. The chain links TRBV7-2 to TRBJ2-1; 8 bases fit TRBD2. Looked up from germline, CDR1 is SGHTA and CDR2 is FQGNSA. The CDR3 runs 14 residues. V lost 5 bases and J lost 7; bases outside the gene matches: 7. For the CDR3, the DNA is TGTGCCAGCAGCCTCCTGACGGGGGGGAATGAGCAGTTCTTC. Translating gives CASSLLTGGNEQFF.